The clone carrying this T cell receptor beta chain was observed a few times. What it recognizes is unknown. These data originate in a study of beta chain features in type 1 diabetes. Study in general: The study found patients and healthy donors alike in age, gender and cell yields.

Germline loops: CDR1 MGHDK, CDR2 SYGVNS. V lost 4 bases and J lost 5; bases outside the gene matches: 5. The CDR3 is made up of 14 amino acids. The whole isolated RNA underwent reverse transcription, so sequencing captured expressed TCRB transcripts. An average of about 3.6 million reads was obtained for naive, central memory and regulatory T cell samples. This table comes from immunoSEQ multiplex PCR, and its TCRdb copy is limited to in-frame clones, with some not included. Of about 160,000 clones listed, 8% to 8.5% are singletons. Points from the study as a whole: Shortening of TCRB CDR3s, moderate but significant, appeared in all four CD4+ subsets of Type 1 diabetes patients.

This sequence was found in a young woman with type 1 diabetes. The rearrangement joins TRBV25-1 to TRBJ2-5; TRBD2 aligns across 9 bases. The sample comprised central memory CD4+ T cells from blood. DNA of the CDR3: TGTGCCAGCAGTGTGACTAGCGGCCTTGAGACCCAGTACTTC. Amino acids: CASSVTSGLETQYF.